By share, the clone carrying this T cell receptor beta chain ranks as large. The antigen remains undetermined. The sample is drawn from a study of breast tumors, draining lymph nodes, adjacent tissues. Whole-study results and caveats: Compared with lymph nodes, tumors were less diverse; compared with nontumor tissue, more. Findings are consistent with lymph node origin and intratumoral expansion of most tumor T cells. Tumor T cell lymph node origin was a supported hypothesis, not proven. Luminal-like breast cancer showed significantly greater tumor-nontumor repertoire similarity than basal-like breast cancer did.

The lymph nodes were axillary draining lymph nodes from breast cancer patients. TCRdb reprocessed the multiplex PCR reads via MiXCR and lists one record per CDR3 protein. Among under 350,000 distinct CDR3 sequences, roughly 31% were seen once, and the ten largest hold about 1%. The clonotype was recovered from a female donor with breast cancer. Some clones in this sample may be carry-over from other donors' samples. The material sequenced was axillary lymph node tissue.

The CDR3 loop reads CSADDGSSYEQYF. For the CDR3, the DNA is TGCAGTGCTGATGACGGGAGCTCCTACGAGCAGTACTTC. The chain has TRBV20-1 and TRBJ2-7, with a possible D match to TRBD2 (6 bases). V was clipped by 5 bases and J by 0 bases, with 11 bases between them. The CDR3 is made up of 13 amino acids. The germline V gene encodes CDR1 DFQATT and CDR2 SNEGSKA (reference sequence).